The present entry profiles one T cell receptor (beta chain) with its context. Its antigen remains unidentified. Within one base of it there is no much larger clone, and no base qualities were kept. TCRbeta CDR3 regions were amplified from genomic DNA by means of the immunoSEQ Assay, a bias-controlled multiplex PCR. The source study handled its data this way. Within the assay, amplification of reference gene primers was used to estimate how many nucleated cells each sample contained. Sequence reads were collapsed and filtered to measure the absolute abundance of every unique TCRbeta CDR3 rearrangement. For each sample, productive Simpson clonality was calculated as the square root of Simpson's diversity index across productive rearrangements. In its TCRdb copy, this immuneACCESS table keeps in-frame sequences only and misses some clones. Where compared with another copy, unresolved V genes explain less than half of these, and the others have no known cause. That table gives V, J and clone size, and the DNA gave D and trimming. The table for this sample lists a few hundred thousand clones; 87% of them were counted only once. 2% to 2.5% of the sample is held by the ten biggest clonotypes.

The data stem from a study of blood T cell repertoires in COVID-19 (dated by TCRdb to 2018 to 2021). For the study in its entirety: Samples covering the acute and convalescent phases of COVID-19 were provided by collaborators in the United States, Italy and Spain. Subjects who had been exposed to COVID-19, were actively infected with it, or had recovered from it provided the deeply sampled blood TCRbeta repertoires that made up the dataset. Nearly every sample came with metadata listing a de-identified subject ID, COVID-19 status, age in years and sex. Where HLA class I and class II types were available, the types were taken from metadata supplied by the sample provider, not from assay-based typing. Samples were obtained from the ongoing ImmuneRACE study (first 160 participants) and from 1,254 subjects provided by 6 global collaborators. The prospective study material was composed of cDNA or gDNA derived from T cells, B-cell-depleted T cells, or PBMCs. A freely available public database, intended as a resource for researchers studying the immune response to SARS-CoV-2, is where the repertoires were released. Findings and caveats that apply to the study as a whole: The amount of clinical and demographic metadata varied by source and participant and was provided uncurated.

A second Seattle source provided samples from volunteer blood donors who had recovered from COVID-19. Collaborating institutions collected whole blood in K2EDTA tubes following their own protocols. For TCRbeta analysis, collaborators shipped samples in one of three forms: frozen whole blood, isolated PBMCs, or DNA extracted from either of those sample types. Taken from the germline V gene, the CDR1 and CDR2 loops are SGHDT and YYEEEE. The CDR3 goes from the cysteine to the phenylalanine over 15 residues. CDR3 DNA is the only sequence kept; it has 45 bases, read in frame from the first base. Trimming removed 2 bases from V and 4 bases from J, leaving 15 bases between the germline ends.

The rearranged chain carries TRBV5-6 and TRBJ1-1; TRBD1 could be the D gene, as 5 bases match. Source material: peripheral blood. The sequence came from a woman in her 50s who had recovered from COVID-19. The CDR3 reads CASSLQAALSTEAFF. The sequenced DNA: TGTGCCAGCAGCTTACAGGCAGCCCTATCCACTGAAGCTTTCTTT. Full variable domain (CDR3 extended with the reference TRBV5-6 and TRBJ1-1 proteins): DAGVTQSPTHLIKTRGQQVTLRCSPKSGHDTVSWYQQALGQGPQFIFQYYEEEERQRGNFPDRFSGHQFPNYSSELNVNALLLGDSALYLCASSLQAALSTEAFFGQGTRLTVV.